These 5 T cell receptor beta chains were all obtained from the same sample, sequenced in a study of T cells in Graves' hyperthyroidism and ophthalmopathy (dated by TCRdb to between 2017 and 2020). Library creation used multiplex PCR. TCRdb names Illumina HiSeq 2000 as the instrument used. The TCR beta CDR3 regions were amplified from RNA transcripts. The first round of RT-PCR for the TCR CDR3 was performed with the HTBI primer set and the Qiagen OneStep RT-PCR kit. TCRdb itself trimmed the public reads at Q25 with fastp, ran MiXCR and retained productive beta chains. All rows with the same CDR3 protein become a single entry with the most common DNA and genes. The sample data list approximately 300,000 distinct CDR3 sequences, and about 18% of these were observed just once. About 51% of the sample is in the top ten clones. Sequenced sample: blood. These receptors were taken from a woman in her sixties with Graves' ophthalmopathy.

This clonotype appeared many times. The rearrangement joins TRBV27 to TRBJ1-2; D might be TRBD1 (6 bases). This CDR3 has 14 residues. Trimming took 8 bases from V and 6 from J, leaving 19 bases between them. From germline, CDR1 is MNHEY and CDR2 SMNVEV (reference sequence). Here the CDR3 DNA reads TGTGCCAGCTCTGAAGCAGGGGCGATCAATGGCTACACCTTC. Protein product: CASSEAGAINGYTF.

This clonotype has ten or more counts. This chain uses TRBV4-2 with TRBJ2-7; D call uncertain. In germline, CDR1 is LGHNA, CDR2 YNFKEQ. CDR3 length equals 14 residues. V gave up 0 bases and J gave up 1 base, with 7 bases separating them. The CDR3 here is CASSQDKVSYEQYF. DNA of the CDR3: TGTGCCAGCAGCCAAGATAAGGTTTCCTACGAGCAGTACTTC.

This clonotype was recorded at least ten times. The V call is TRBV5-1, the J call TRBJ1-1; 9 bases are a match to TRBD1. V shed 2 bases and J 3 bases; nucleotides not matched to a gene: 14. The CDR3 length is 18 residues. Germline CDR1 SGHRS, CDR2 YFSETQ. The CDR3 protein is CASSLVGTGTLGDTEAFF. DNA of the CDR3: TGCGCCAGCAGCTTAGTAGGGACAGGGACTCTAGGGGACACTGAAGCTTTCTTT.

This clonotype was counted only a few times. The rearrangement links TRBV11-2 to TRBJ2-7; tentative D call: TRBD2 (5 bases). Looked up from germline, CDR1 is SGHAT and CDR2 is FQNNGV. V lost 6 bases to trimming and J lost 0 bases, with 12 bases between them. There are 14 residues in the CDR3. The chain's CDR3 is CASRKVGLSYEQYF. As DNA, the CDR3 is TGTGCCAGCAGAAAAGTCGGACTCTCCTACGAGCAGTACTTC.

This clonotype was observed many times. The rearrangement joins TRBV2 to TRBJ1-3, with D unresolved. Germline loops: CDR1 SNHLY, CDR2 FYNNEI. Trimming took 1 base from V and 0 from J, leaving 10 bases between them. The CDR3 is made up of 16 amino acids. Written as DNA, the CDR3 is TGTGCCAGCAGTGAAGGTGGATACCTCTCTGGAAACACCATATATTTT. Translation: CASSEGGYLSGNTIYF.